Below are 30 T cell receptor beta chains sequenced from a single sample in a study of CD8 T cells in Susac syndrome. An amount of RNA that ranged from roughly 0.5 to 1 ug was reverse transcribed with random hexamers. TCRdb fed the immunoSEQ multiplex PCR reads into MiXCR, producing one record per CDR3 protein. The top ten clones hold over 0.08% of a sample with about 180,000 distinct CDR3 sequences, over 85% of them seen once. The sample comprised CD4+ T cells from PBMCs. The origin of the receptors is a human donor with multiple sclerosis.

J is TRBJ2-3 and V is TRBV4-2; 14 bases align to TRBD2. Germline V lookup: CDR1 LGHNA, CDR2 YNFKEQ. Trimming at V came to 1 base and at J to 6 bases, leaving 3 bases not matched to a gene. The CDR3 sequence is 16 residues long. CDR3 sequence (DNA): TGTGCCAGCAGCCAAGGACTAGCGGGGGGGTTTGATACGCAGTATTTT. Its protein is CASSQGLAGGFDTQYF.

The chain uses TRBV28 and TRBJ2-2; D is possibly TRBD2 (6 bases). The CDR3 consists of 18 residues. The ends were cut back, 5 bases at V and 0 bases at J, with 19 bases in the middle. Germline-derived CDR1 and CDR2 are MDHEN and SYDVKM. CDR3: CASSPLGTGAANTGELFF. The CDR3 bases are TGTGCCAGCAGTCCCCTCGGGACTGGAGCTGCGAACACCGGGGAGCTGTTTTTT. Drawing the rest from reference TRBV28 and TRBJ2-2, the complete variable domain is DVKVTQSSRYLVKRTGEKVFLECVQDMDHENMFWYRQDPGLGLRLIYFSYDVKMKEKGDIPEGYSVSREKKERFSLILESASTNQTSMYLCASSPLGTGAANTGELFFGEGSRLTVL.

This chain joins TRBV30 and TRBJ2-1; no firm D call. Germline V CDR1 and CDR2: GTSNPN, SVGIG (reference sequence). V shed 8 bases and J shed 2 bases, with 13 bases lying between them. CDR3 length: 13 residues. CDR3 coding DNA: TGTGCCCTTTCCTTCAGTACCTACAATGAGCAGTTCTTC. Its protein is CALSFSTYNEQFF.

The chain has TRBV3-1 and TRBJ2-3; D call uncertain. Trimming cost V 1 base and J 0 bases, with 8 bases left between them. The germline gives CDR1 LGHDT, CDR2 YNNKEL (reference sequence). The CDR3 contains 15 residues. This CDR3 is CASSQGQTSTDTQYF. The CDR3 DNA follows: TGTGCCAGCAGCCAAGGGCAGACAAGCACAGATACGCAGTATTTT.

The chain has TRBV30 and TRBJ2-7; 7 bases are a match to TRBD1. The germline V gene has CDR1 GTSNPN and CDR2 SVGIG (reference sequence). The CDR3 is 11 amino acids. With V trimmed by 8 bases and J by 1 base, 2 bases remained unmatched. CDR3 nucleotide sequence: TGTGCCGGGGACAGATCCTACGAGCAGTACTTC. Its protein product is CAGDRSYEQYF.

The rearrangement links TRBV30 to TRBJ2-1, with 10 bases matching TRBD2. Germline trimming cut 3 bases from V and 9 bases from J; bases unmatched to any gene: 5. Germline CDR1 is GTSNPN and CDR2 is SVGIG (reference sequence). The CDR3 is 13 residues long. Written as DNA, the CDR3 is TGTGCCTGGAGGATAGCGGGGGGTGGTGAGCAGTTCTTC. Translating gives CAWRIAGGGEQFF.

The chain is built from TRBV20-1 and TRBJ2-1, with D unclear. V dropped 2 bases and J dropped 2 bases, with 7 bases sitting between them. Germline V gene data show CDR1 as DFQATT and CDR2 as SNEGSKA (reference sequence). The CDR3 sequence is 13 residues long. CDR3 coding DNA: TGCAGTGCTAGATGGCAGACCTACAATGAGCAGTTCTTC. Protein product: CSARWQTYNEQFF.

The chain links TRBV11-2 to TRBJ2-3; D gene uncertain. The CDR3 covers 13 residues. The germline V gene has CDR1 SGHAT and CDR2 FQNNGV. Trimming took off 5 bases at V and 8 bases at J, with 14 bases between the two ends. The CDR3 nucleotides are TGTGCCAGCAGCGAAGTGTCGATTCGTACGCAGTATTTT. This gives the protein CASSEVSIRTQYF.

The chain joins TRBV6-6 to TRBJ2-2, with a possible D match to TRBD1 (5 bases). Germline values: CDR1 MNHNY, CDR2 SVGAGI (reference sequence). The germline V and J ends were trimmed by 10 bases and 6 bases, with 12 bases remaining between them. This CDR3 has 12 amino acids. The CDR3 nucleotides read TGTGCCACCCACAGGATTCCCGGGGAGCTGTTTTTT. Translating it yields CATHRIPGELFF.

This sequence joins TRBV7-2 and TRBJ2-5; D remains unclear. V dropped 8 bases and J dropped 0 bases, with 10 bases sitting between them. There are 13 residues in the CDR3. Germline V gene lookup returns CDR1 SGHTA and CDR2 FQGNSA. The CDR3 region is CASGSRNQETQYF. In DNA form, the CDR3 reads TGTGCCAGCGGAAGTCGTAACCAAGAGACCCAGTACTTC.

J is TRBJ2-7 and V is TRBV7-9; 8 bases are shared with TRBD1. CDR1 is SEHNR and CDR2 is FQNEAQ in the germline V gene (reference sequence). The CDR3 has 15 amino acids. V lost 5 bases to trimming and J lost 5 bases; unmatched junction nucleotides: 11. This CDR3 is CASSPRRTGHDEQYF. The CDR3, as DNA: TGTGCCAGCAGCCCACGTAGGACAGGGCACGACGAGCAGTACTTC.

CDR3 nucleotide sequence: TGCGCCAGCAGCTTGGAGGGTCTGGCAAACGATGGCTACACCTTC. This gives the protein CASSLEGLANDGYTF. The rearrangement joins TRBV5-1 to TRBJ1-2; no clear D. The V gene's germline CDR1 is SGHRS and CDR2 YFSETQ. The CDR3 loop spans 15 amino acids. V lost 0 bases and J 6 bases, leaving 15 bases between the germline ends.

The V call is TRBV20-1, the J call TRBJ2-7; 8 bases match TRBD2. CDR1 and CDR2 from the germline V gene are DFQATT and SNEGSKA (reference sequence). J lost 4 bases, V lost 3 bases, and 5 bases had no gene match. This CDR3 is 13 amino acids long. The CDR3 region has the DNA TGCAGTGCTAGCGTTAGCGGGGTTTACGAGCAGTACTTC. Protein product: CSASVSGVYEQYF.

The sample holds a few counts of this clonotype. V and J are TRBV5-1 and TRBJ2-5; 9 bases are a match to TRBD2. Germline V lookup: CDR1 SGHRS, CDR2 YFSETQ. The CDR3 has 13 residues. Trimming cost V 2 bases and J 5 bases; bases outside gene matches: 1. For the CDR3, the DNA is TGCGCCAGCAGCTTTGCGGGAGGGGAGACCCAGTACTTC. Translation gives CASSFAGGETQYF.

The V and J genes are TRBV12-3 or TRBV12-4 and TRBJ2-4; 11 positions match TRBD2. The J segment lost 2 bases and the V segment lost 7 bases, leaving 7 bases of the junction unmatched. This CDR3 spans 16 amino acids. The CDR3: CASTLLAGATKNIQYF. CDR3 nucleotides: TGTGCCAGCACCCTACTAGCGGGAGCTACCAAAAACATTCAGTACTTC.

The rearrangement joins TRBV10-3 to TRBJ1-1, with TRBD1 matching 11 bases. The CDR3 sequence is 13 residues long. In germline, CDR1 is ENHRY, CDR2 SYGVKD. V gave up 6 bases and J gave up 6 bases; unmatched junction bases: 3. CDR3 protein: CAIRTGQGAEAFF. The CDR3 DNA reads as TGTGCCATCAGGACGGGACAGGGGGCTGAAGCTTTCTTT.

This clonotype was seen just once. The chain joins TRBV4-3 to TRBJ1-2, with D tentatively TRBD1 (6 bases). Trimming shortened V by 2 bases and J by 7 bases, and 11 bases separated the two germline ends. Germline V gene data show CDR1 as LGHNA and CDR2 as YSLEER. The CDR3 length is 13 residues. CDR3 nucleotides: TGCGCCAGCAGCCAATATCGACAGGCTGGCTACACCTTC. This gives the protein CASSQYRQAGYTF.

This clonotype has a handful of counts. The chain combines TRBV7-2 with TRBJ2-7; 7 bases align to TRBD1. V shed 6 bases, J shed 0 bases, and the junction held 5 bases outside the gene matches. From germline, CDR1 is SGHTA and CDR2 FQGNSA. This CDR3 is built from 14 residues. The CDR3 sequence is CASSLGTASYEQYF. CDR3 bases: TGTGCCAGCAGTTTGGGGACAGCCTCCTACGAGCAGTACTTC.

The gene calls are TRBV20-1 and TRBJ1-6; tentative D call: TRBD1 (6 bases). Per germline, CDR1 DFQATT and CDR2 SNEGSKA (reference sequence). The length of the CDR3 is 13 residues. Trimming shortened V by 8 bases and J by 9 bases, and 17 bases separated the two germline ends. Here the CDR3 DNA reads TGCAGTCCGCTAGGGGGATCCGGTTCACCCCTCCACTTT. Protein product: CSPLGGSGSPLHF.

The V and J genes are TRBV30 and TRBJ1-2, with D tentatively TRBD1 (5 bases). The CDR3 is made up of 13 amino acids. CDR1 is GTSNPN, CDR2 SVGIG, per germline (reference sequence). Deletions cut 0 bases from V and 1 base from J, with 6 bases between. CDR3: CAWSVDSNYGYTF. In DNA form, the CDR3 reads TGTGCCTGGAGTGTTGACAGTAACTATGGCTACACCTTC.

DNA of the CDR3: TGTGCCAGCAGTTTACTAGCGGGGGATACGCAGTATTTT. This gives the protein CASSLLAGDTQYF. The rearrangement joins TRBV12-3 or TRBV12-4 to TRBJ2-3; 9 nucleotides match TRBD2. This CDR3 is built from 13 residues. Germline trimming cut 2 bases from V and 6 bases from J; bases unmatched to any gene: 0.

The chain couples TRBV19 to TRBJ1-3, with 7 bases aligning to TRBD1. V gave up 6 bases and J gave up 2 bases; unmatched junction bases: 10. CDR1 LNHDA and CDR2 SQIVND come from the germline V gene (reference sequence). This CDR3 contains 16 residues. CDR3 DNA: TGTGCCAGTAGAAGAGCCGGGACAGCGACTGGAAACACCATATATTTT. Residues: CASRRAGTATGNTIYF.

This clonotype was picked up one time. The chain combines TRBV12-3 or TRBV12-4 with TRBJ2-1, with no clear D. V was cut by 6 bases and J by 0 bases, with 6 bases left in between. CDR3 size: 13 residues. CDR3 nucleotides: TGTGCCAGCAGGACGGGCTCCTACAATGAGCAGTTCTTC. Translated: CASRTGSYNEQFF.

In this sample, this clonotype turned up once. The genes are TRBV4-1 and TRBJ2-1; D possibly corresponds to TRBD2 (8 bases). Germline V gives CDR1 MGHRA, CDR2 YSYEKL. Trimming removed 1 base at V and 5 bases at J, with 15 bases between. This CDR3 spans 16 amino acids. The CDR3 reads CASSQATGGTDNEQFF. DNA for the CDR3: TGCGCCAGCAGCCAAGCTACGGGGGGGACAGACAATGAGCAGTTCTTC.

The chain combines TRBV10-3 with TRBJ1-2; D is uncertain. The CDR3 runs 13 residues. Looked up from germline, CDR1 is ENHRY and CDR2 is SYGVKD. V lost 3 bases and J 8 bases, leaving 13 bases between the germline ends. CDR3 residues: CAISDQSGGGYTF. CDR3 bases: TGTGCCATCAGTGATCAGAGCGGAGGGGGCTACACCTTC.

The gene calls are TRBV11-2 and TRBJ2-7; D gene ambiguous. Looked up from germline, CDR1 is SGHAT and CDR2 is FQNNGV. The V gene lost 5 bases and the J gene lost 3 bases, with 26 bases spanning the gap. The CDR3 totals 18 residues. The CDR3 nucleotides read TGTGCCAGCAGCCCACTGGGCCGCCCGGACGGATCGATCTACGAGCAGTACTTC. Residues: CASSPLGRPDGSIYEQYF.

The genes are TRBV20-1 and TRBJ2-6; no definite D call. The CDR3 is 13 amino acids. CDR1 is DFQATT and CDR2 is SNEGSKA in the germline V gene (reference sequence). Trimming cost V 1 base and J 3 bases, with 4 bases left between them. The CDR3 loop is CSARGNGANVLTF. CDR3 DNA sequence: TGCAGTGCTAGAGGGAATGGGGCCAACGTCCTGACTTTC.

This chain uses TRBV5-1 with TRBJ2-5; D may be TRBD1 or TRBD2 (5 bases each). Trimming left V 0 bases short and J 5 bases short, with 14 bases between. The CDR3 is 15 amino acids. The germline V gene has CDR1 SGHRS and CDR2 YFSETQ. The CDR3 DNA is TGCGCCAGCAGCTTGGGAGGGGTCATGGTCGAGACCCAGTACTTC. Residues: CASSLGGVMVETQYF.

J is TRBJ1-2 and V is TRBV4-1, with D possibly matching TRBD1 (5 bases). V lost 3 bases to trimming and J lost 1 base, with 15 bases between them. Per germline, CDR1 MGHRA and CDR2 YSYEKL. This CDR3 spans 16 amino acids. The DNA of the CDR3 is TGCGCCAGCAGCCATCGTTCGGGGGAACTTAACTATGGCTACACCTTC. It is translated as CASSHRSGELNYGYTF.

The rearrangement uses TRBV3-1 and TRBJ1-1; maybe TRBD1 (6 bases). The V end lost 4 bases, the J end lost 2 bases, and 14 bases lay between the germline ends. Per germline, CDR1 LGHDT and CDR2 YNNKEL (reference sequence). The CDR3 loop spans 15 amino acids. CDR3 nucleotides: TGTGCCAGCAGCCGGCCGGGACACGGAAACACTGAAGCTTTCTTT. Translating it yields CASSRPGHGNTEAFF.